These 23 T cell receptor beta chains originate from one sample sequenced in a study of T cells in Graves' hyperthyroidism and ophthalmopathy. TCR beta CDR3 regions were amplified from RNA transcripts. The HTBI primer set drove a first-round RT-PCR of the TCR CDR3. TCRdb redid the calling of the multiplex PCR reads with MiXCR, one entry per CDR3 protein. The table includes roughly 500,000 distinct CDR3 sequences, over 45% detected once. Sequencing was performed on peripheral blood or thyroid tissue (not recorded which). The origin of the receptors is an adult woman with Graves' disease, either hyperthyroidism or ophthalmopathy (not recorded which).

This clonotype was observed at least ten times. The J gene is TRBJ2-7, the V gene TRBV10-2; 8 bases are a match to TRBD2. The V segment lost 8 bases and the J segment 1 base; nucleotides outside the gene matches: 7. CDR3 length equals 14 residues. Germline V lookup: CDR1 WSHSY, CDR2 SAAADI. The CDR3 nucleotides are TGCGCCAGCCGGGTAGCGGGAAAATCCTACGAGCAGTACTTC. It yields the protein CASRVAGKSYEQYF.

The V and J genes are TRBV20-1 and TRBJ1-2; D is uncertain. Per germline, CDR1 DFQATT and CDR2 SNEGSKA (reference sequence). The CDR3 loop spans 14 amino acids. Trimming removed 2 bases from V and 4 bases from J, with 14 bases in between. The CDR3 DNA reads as TGCAGTGCTAGAAGAGCGGGCAGGACCTATGGCTACACCTTC. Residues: CSARRAGRTYGYTF.

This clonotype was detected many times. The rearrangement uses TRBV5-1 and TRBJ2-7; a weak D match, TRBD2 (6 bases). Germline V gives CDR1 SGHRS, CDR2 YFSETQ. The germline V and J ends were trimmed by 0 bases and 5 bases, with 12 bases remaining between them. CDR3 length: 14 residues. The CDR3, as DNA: TGCGCCAGCAGCTTGGATGCGGGGACGGACGAGCAGTACTTC. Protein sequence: CASSLDAGTDEQYF.

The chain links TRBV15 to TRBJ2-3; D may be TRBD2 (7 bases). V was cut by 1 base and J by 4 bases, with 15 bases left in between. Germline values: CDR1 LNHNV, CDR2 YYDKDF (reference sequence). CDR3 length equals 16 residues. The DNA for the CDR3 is TGTGCCACCAGCAGAGTCGCGGGGGCTTACGCAGATACGCAGTATTTT. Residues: CATSRVAGAYADTQYF.

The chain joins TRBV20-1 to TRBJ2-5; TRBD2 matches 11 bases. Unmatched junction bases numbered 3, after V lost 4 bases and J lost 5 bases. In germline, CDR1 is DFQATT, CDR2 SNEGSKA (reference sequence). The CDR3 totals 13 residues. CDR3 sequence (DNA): TGCAGTGCTATGACTAGCGGGATTGAGACCCAGTACTTC. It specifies CSAMTSGIETQYF.

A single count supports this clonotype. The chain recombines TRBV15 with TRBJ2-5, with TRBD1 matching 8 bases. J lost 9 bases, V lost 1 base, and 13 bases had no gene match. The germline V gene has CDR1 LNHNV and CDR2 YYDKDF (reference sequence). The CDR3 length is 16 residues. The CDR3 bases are TGTGCCACCAGCAGAGGGCGGGAACCAGGGGGCGCGGCCCAGTACTTC. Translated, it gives CATSRGREPGGAAQYF. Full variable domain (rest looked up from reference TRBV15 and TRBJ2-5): DAMVIQNPRYQVTQFGKPVTLSCSQTLNHNVMYWYQQKSSQAPKLLFHYYDKDFNNEADTPDNFQSRRPNTSFCFLDIRSPGLGDTAMYLCATSRGREPGGAAQYFGPGTRLLVL.

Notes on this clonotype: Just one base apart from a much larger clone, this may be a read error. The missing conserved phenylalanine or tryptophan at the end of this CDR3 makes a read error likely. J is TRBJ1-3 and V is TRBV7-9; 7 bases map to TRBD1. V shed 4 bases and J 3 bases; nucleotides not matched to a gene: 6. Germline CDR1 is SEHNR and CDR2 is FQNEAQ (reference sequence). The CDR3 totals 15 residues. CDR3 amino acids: CASSSDRSFGNTIYC. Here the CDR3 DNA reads TGTGCCAGCAGCTCGGACAGGTCCTTTGGAAACACCATATATTGT.

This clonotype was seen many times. The CDR3 is CASSQNQGANSPLHF. CDR3 bases: TGTGCCAGCAGTCAAAACCAGGGGGCGAATTCACCCCTCCACTTT. The chain combines TRBV7-6 with TRBJ1-6; 8 bases line up with TRBD1. Germline lookup yields CDR1 SGHVS and CDR2 FNYEAQ. This CDR3 is 15 amino acids long. V was clipped by 6 bases and J by 7 bases; unmatched bases: 8.

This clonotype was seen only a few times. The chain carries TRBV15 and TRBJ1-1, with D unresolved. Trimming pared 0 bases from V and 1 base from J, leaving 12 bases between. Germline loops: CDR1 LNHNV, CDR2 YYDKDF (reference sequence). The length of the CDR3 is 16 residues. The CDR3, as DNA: TGTGCCACCAGCAGAGATAGCGGCCGAACGAACACTGAAGCTTTCTTT. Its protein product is CATSRDSGRTNTEAFF.

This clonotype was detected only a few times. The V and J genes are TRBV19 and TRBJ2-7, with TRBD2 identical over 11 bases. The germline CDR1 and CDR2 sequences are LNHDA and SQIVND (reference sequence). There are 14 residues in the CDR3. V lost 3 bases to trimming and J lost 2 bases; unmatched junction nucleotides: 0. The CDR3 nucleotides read TGTGCCAGTAGTATGACTAGCGGGGCCTACGAGCAGTACTTC. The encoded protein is CASSMTSGAYEQYF.

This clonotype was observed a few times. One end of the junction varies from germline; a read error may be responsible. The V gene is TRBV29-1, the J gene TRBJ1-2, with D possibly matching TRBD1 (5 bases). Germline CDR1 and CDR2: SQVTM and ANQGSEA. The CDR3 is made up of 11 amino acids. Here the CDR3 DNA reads TGCAGCGTTGAAAATGCAGGGTGGATGAGCTTC. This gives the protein CSVENAGWMSF.

This chain's CDR3 is CATSRDSVQETQYF. The DNA for the CDR3 is TGTGCCACCAGCAGAGATTCAGTACAAGAGACCCAGTACTTC. V usage is TRBV15 and J usage is TRBJ2-5; D is ambiguous. Germline CDR1 and CDR2: LNHNV and YYDKDF (reference sequence). V was shortened by 0 bases and J by 2 bases, with 7 bases between the two germline ends. This CDR3 spans 14 amino acids.

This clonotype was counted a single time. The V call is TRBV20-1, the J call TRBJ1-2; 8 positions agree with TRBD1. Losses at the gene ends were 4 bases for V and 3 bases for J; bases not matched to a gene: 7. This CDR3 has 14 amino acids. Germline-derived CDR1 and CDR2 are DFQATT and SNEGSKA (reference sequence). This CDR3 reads CSATGPTGDYGYTF. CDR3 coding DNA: TGCAGTGCTACTGGACCGACAGGGGACTATGGCTACACCTTC.

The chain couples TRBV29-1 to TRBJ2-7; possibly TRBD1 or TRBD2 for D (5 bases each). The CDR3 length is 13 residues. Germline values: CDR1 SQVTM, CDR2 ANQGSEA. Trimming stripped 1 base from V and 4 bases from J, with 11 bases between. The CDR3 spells CSVEGGSGYEQYF. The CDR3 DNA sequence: TGCAGCGTTGAAGGGGGGTCGGGATACGAGCAGTACTTC.

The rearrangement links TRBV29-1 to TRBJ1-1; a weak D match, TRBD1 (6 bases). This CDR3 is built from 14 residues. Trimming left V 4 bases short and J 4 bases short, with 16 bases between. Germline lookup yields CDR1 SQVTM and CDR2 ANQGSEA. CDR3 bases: TGCAGCGTTGCTCCGCAGGGGACCTTCACTGAAGCTTTCTTT. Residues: CSVAPQGTFTEAFF.

The CDR3: CSVARNEKLFF. Here the CDR3 DNA reads TGCAGCGTTGCGCGGAATGAAAAACTGTTTTTT. This chain connects TRBV29-1 to TRBJ1-4; D call uncertain. Germline CDR1 SQVTM, CDR2 ANQGSEA. With 4 bases removed from V and 5 bases from J, the gap between germline ends came to 5 bases. The CDR3 has 11 amino acids. Full variable domain (rest looked up from reference TRBV29-1 and TRBJ1-4): SAVISQKPSRDICQRGTSLTIQCQVDSQVTMMFWYRQQPGQSLTLIATANQGSEATYESGFVIDKFPISRPNLTFSTLTVSNMSPEDSSIYLCSVARNEKLFFGSGTQLSVL.

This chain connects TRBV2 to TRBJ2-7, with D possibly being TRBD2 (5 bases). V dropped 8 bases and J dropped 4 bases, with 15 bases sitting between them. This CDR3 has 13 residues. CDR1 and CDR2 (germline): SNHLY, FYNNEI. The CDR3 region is CASGGTTKYEQYF. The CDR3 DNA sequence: TGTGCCAGCGGAGGTACAACTAAGTACGAGCAGTACTTC.

The chain's CDR3 is CSARITGGRLEQYF. The DNA of the CDR3 is TGCAGTGCTAGAATTACGGGAGGGCGATTGGAGCAGTACTTC. The chain is built from TRBV20-1 and TRBJ2-7; TRBD2 matches 8 bases. In germline, CDR1 is DFQATT, CDR2 SNEGSKA (reference sequence). The CDR3 consists of 14 residues. After removal of 2 bases from V and 7 bases from J, the junction contained 10 bases not matched to a gene.

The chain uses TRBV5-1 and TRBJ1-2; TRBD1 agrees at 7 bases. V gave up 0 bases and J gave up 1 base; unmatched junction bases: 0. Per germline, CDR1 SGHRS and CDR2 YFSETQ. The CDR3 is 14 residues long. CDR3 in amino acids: CASSLGDSNYGYTF. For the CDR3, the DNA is TGCGCCAGCAGCTTGGGGGACAGTAACTATGGCTACACCTTC.

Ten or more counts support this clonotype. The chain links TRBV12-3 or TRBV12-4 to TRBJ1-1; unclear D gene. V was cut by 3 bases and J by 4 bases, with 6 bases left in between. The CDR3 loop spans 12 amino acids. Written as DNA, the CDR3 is TGTGCCAGCAGTTTTAGGGCCACTGAAGCTTTCTTT. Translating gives CASSFRATEAFF.

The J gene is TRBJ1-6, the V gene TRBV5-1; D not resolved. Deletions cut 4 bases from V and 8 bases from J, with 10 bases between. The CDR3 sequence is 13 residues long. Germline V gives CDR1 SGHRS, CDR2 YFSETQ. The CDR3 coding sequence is TGCGCCAGCAGCAGTTTGGGAGATTCACCCCTCCACTTT. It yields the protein CASSSLGDSPLHF.

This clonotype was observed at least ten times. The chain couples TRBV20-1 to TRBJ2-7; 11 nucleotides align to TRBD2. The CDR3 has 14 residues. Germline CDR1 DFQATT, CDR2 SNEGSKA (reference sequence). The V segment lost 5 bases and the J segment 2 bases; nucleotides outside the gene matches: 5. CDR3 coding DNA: TGCAGTGCTGTCATAGCGGGAGGGGCCTACGAGCAGTACTTC. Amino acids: CSAVIAGGAYEQYF.

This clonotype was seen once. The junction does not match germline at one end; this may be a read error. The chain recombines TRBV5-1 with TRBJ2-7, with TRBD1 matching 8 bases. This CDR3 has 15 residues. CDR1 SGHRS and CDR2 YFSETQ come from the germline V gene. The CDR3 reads CASSSAMGRGHEQYF. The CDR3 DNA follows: TGTGCCAGCAGCTCCGCGATGGGCAGGGGGCACGAGCAGTACTTC.